The 30 T cell receptor beta chains in this list originate from one sample, sequenced in a study of tumor T cells in aggressive B-cell lymphoma. Sequenced by immunoSEQ multiplex PCR; TCRdb stores in-frame clones only, minus some. The sample records 2,000 to 2,500 clones, roughly 90% being singletons. Material: tumor tissue. These receptors all stem from an adult with diffuse large B cell lymphoma.

The table lists this clone with a count of one. The V gene is TRBV4-1, the J gene TRBJ2-7, with 7 bases that match TRBD1. Germline trimming cut 2 bases from V and 3 bases from J; bases unmatched to any gene: 7. The CDR3 runs to 15 residues. The germline V gene encodes CDR1 MGHRA and CDR2 YSYEKL. The CDR3 protein is CASSQTGTVRYEQYF. Here the CDR3 DNA reads TGCGCCAGCAGCCAAACCGGGACAGTTCGCTACGAGCAGTACTTC.

The V gene is TRBV6-5, the J gene TRBJ1-1; D is uncertain. V gave up 6 bases and J gave up 0 bases, with 14 bases separating them. CDR1 MNHEY and CDR2 SVGAGI come from the germline V gene. CDR3 length: 15 amino acids. CDR3: CASRYLAPVNTEAFF. Here the CDR3 DNA reads TGTGCCAGCAGATACCTCGCACCGGTGAACACTGAAGCTTTCTTT.

This clone came up once. The V gene is TRBV19, the J gene TRBJ2-7, with 10 nucleotides matching TRBD2. V shed 4 bases, J shed 2 bases, and the junction held 5 bases outside the gene matches. The CDR3 consists of 15 residues. The germline V gene encodes CDR1 LNHDA and CDR2 SQIVND (reference sequence). The DNA for the CDR3 is TGTGCCAGTAGTACACGGACTAGCGGAGCCTACGAGCAGTACTTC. Its translation is CASSTRTSGAYEQYF.

A single count supports this clone. Compared with germline, one end of the junction differs, possibly owing to a read error. J is TRBJ2-1 and V is TRBV11-3; TRBD2 aligns across 12 bases. This CDR3 spans 15 amino acids. CDR1 and CDR2 from the germline V gene are SGHNT and YENEEA. CDR3 sequence reads: CASSCRTSGDNEQFF. Written as DNA, the CDR3 is TGCGCCAGCAGCTGCCGGACTAGCGGGGACAATGAGCAGTTCTTC.

This clone was seen once. The genes are TRBV5-1 and TRBJ1-1; D may be TRBD1 (5 bases). The length of the CDR3 is 12 residues. Germline V CDR1 and CDR2: SGHRS, YFSETQ. Trimming pared 3 bases from V and 4 bases from J, leaving 7 bases between. The DNA for the CDR3 is TGCGCCAGCAGCTCCAGGGTCACTGAAGCTTTCTTT. Amino acid sequence: CASSSRVTEAFF.

The V call is TRBV5-1, the J call TRBJ2-1; D perhaps matches TRBD2 (5 bases). CDR3 size: 15 residues. Per the germline V gene, CDR1 is SGHRS and CDR2 is YFSETQ. The germline V and J ends were trimmed by 0 bases and 8 bases, with 15 bases remaining between them. CDR3 residues: CASSLAGIRGDEQFF. The CDR3 nucleotides read TGCGCCAGCAGCTTGGCAGGCATTCGGGGTGATGAGCAGTTCTTC.

The count of this clone is one. The chain joins TRBV7-2 to TRBJ2-1, with TRBD2 matching over 11 bases. Trimming removed 1 base from V and 9 bases from J; junction bases left unmatched: 2. The CDR3 sequence is 14 residues long. CDR1 and CDR2 from the germline V gene are SGHTA and FQGNSA. The CDR3 reads CASSLGLAGFEQFF. In DNA, the CDR3 is TGTGCCAGCAGCTTAGGACTAGCGGGGTTTGAGCAGTTCTTC.

The rearrangement links TRBV5-6 to TRBJ1-6; maybe TRBD1 (6 bases). Trimming left V 6 bases short and J 9 bases short, with 13 bases between. Germline V gene sequence: CDR1 SGHDT, CDR2 YYEEEE. The CDR3 is 13 amino acids. The CDR3 protein is CASMGGGASPLHF. DNA of the CDR3: TGTGCCAGCATGGGAGGGGGAGCTTCACCCCTCCACTTT.

The V call is TRBV4-1, the J call TRBJ2-7; TRBD1 agrees at 7 bases. The CDR3 is 16 amino acids. CDR1 is MGHRA, CDR2 YSYEKL, per germline. The V gene end was trimmed by 4 bases and the J gene end by 5 bases; junction bases not matched to a gene: 14. CDR3 in DNA: TGCGCCAGCAGCCTCTCCTCGGGACAGCCTTTTGACGAGCAGTACTTC. This gives the protein CASSLSSGQPFDEQYF.

The rearrangement links TRBV5-1 to TRBJ2-2; 7 nucleotides align to TRBD1. Trimming took 5 bases from V and 7 from J; bases not matched to a gene: 11. Germline V gene data show CDR1 as SGHRS and CDR2 as YFSETQ. The CDR3 covers 15 residues. CDR3 DNA: TGCGCCAGCAGTTTGACAGGGAAACGGGACGGGGAGCTGTTTTTT. Translation: CASSLTGKRDGELFF.

This clone has only one observation. The J gene is TRBJ1-2, the V gene TRBV29-1, with 10 bases aligning to TRBD1. CDR3 length: 14 residues. The V gene end was trimmed by 7 bases and the J gene end by 2 bases; junction bases not matched to a gene: 7. From germline, CDR1 is SQVTM and CDR2 ANQGSEA. CDR3 coding DNA: TGCAGCGCCGTGACAGGGGGCTTGAACTATGGCTACACCTTC. Protein: CSAVTGGLNYGYTF.

The table lists this clone with a few counts. In DNA, the CDR3 is TGTGCCAGCAGTTACCTAAACGAGCAGTACTTC. This sequence encodes CASSYLNEQYF. The chain joins TRBV28 to TRBJ2-7; D uncertain. This CDR3 is 11 amino acids long. Germline-derived CDR1 and CDR2 are MDHEN and SYDVKM. Trimming cost V 4 bases and J 5 bases, with 6 bases left between them.

The chain joins TRBV20-1 to TRBJ1-2; TRBD1 might be the D (5 bases). Germline V gene data show CDR1 as DFQATT and CDR2 as SNEGSKA (reference sequence). The CDR3 runs 11 residues. In nucleotides, the CDR3 is TGCAGCTCATCAGGGATCGATGGCTACACCTTC. Translated: CSSSGIDGYTF.

The rearrangement uses TRBV4-3 and TRBJ1-1; TRBD1 matches 8 bases. Germline V gives CDR1 LGHNA, CDR2 YSLEER. The CDR3 runs 14 residues. V lost 4 bases and J lost 0; bases outside the gene matches: 1. CDR3 DNA sequence: TGCGCCAGCAGCCGGGACAGGATGAACACTGAAGCTTTCTTT. Its translation is CASSRDRMNTEAFF.

This chain connects TRBV5-4 to TRBJ2-7; D might be TRBD1 (6 bases). This CDR3 contains 13 residues. The V and J ends lost 1 base and 7 bases respectively, with 12 bases between them. The germline V gene has CDR1 SGHNT and CDR2 YYREEE (reference sequence). The CDR3 region has the DNA TGTGCCAGCAGCTTGCGGACAGTCGGGGAGCAGTACTTC. It specifies CASSLRTVGEQYF.

This clone showed up just once. This chain connects TRBV15 to TRBJ2-1; a possible D gene is TRBD2 (6 bases). The CDR3 spans 15 residues. Germline CDR1 is LNHNV and CDR2 is YYDKDF (reference sequence). V shed 4 bases and J shed 7 bases, with 17 bases lying between them. The CDR3 DNA reads as TGTGCCACCAGCACCCATCCGGGACTCTTGAATGAGCAGTTCTTC. Translation: CATSTHPGLLNEQFF. The full variable domain, completed using reference TRBV15 and TRBJ2-1, is DAMVIQNPRYQVTQFGKPVTLSCSQTLNHNVMYWYQQKSSQAPKLLFHYYDKDFNNEADTPDNFQSRRPNTSFCFLDIRSPGLGDTAMYLCATSTHPGLLNEQFFGPGTRLTVL.

The CDR3 coding sequence is TGTGCCAGCAGCCGCGGACAGTATAATTCACCCCTCCACTTT. This encodes CASSRGQYNSPLHF. The chain has TRBV7-9 and TRBJ1-6; perhaps TRBD1 as D (6 bases). The CDR3 is 14 amino acids. CDR1 is SEHNR, CDR2 FQNEAQ, per germline (reference sequence). V was pared by 5 bases and J by 4 bases, with 9 bases between.

The V call is TRBV27, the J call TRBJ2-6; maybe TRBD1 (6 bases). Trimming stripped 3 bases from V and 1 base from J, with 10 bases between. Germline loops: CDR1 MNHEY, CDR2 SMNVEV (reference sequence). This CDR3 has 16 residues. The CDR3 loop is CASSFERGSGANVLTF. In nucleotides, the CDR3 is TGTGCCAGCAGTTTTGAAAGGGGGTCTGGGGCCAACGTCCTGACTTTC.

The chain uses TRBV23-1 and TRBJ1-1; TRBD1 agrees at 7 bases. TRBV23-1 is placed among ORFs of uncertain function. V lost 6 bases to trimming and J lost 0 bases; unmatched junction nucleotides: 10. This CDR3 has 16 residues. The CDR3 nucleotides read TGCGCCAGCAGACCGGACAGGAAAAGAATGAACACTGAAGCTTTCTTT. Amino acids: CASRPDRKRMNTEAFF.

The rearrangement links TRBV7-2 to TRBJ2-2; TRBD2 aligns across 7 bases. J was trimmed by 0 bases and V by 2 bases; bases with no gene match: 3. The CDR3 covers 16 residues. Looked up from germline, CDR1 is SGHTA and CDR2 is FQGNSA. The CDR3 spells CASSLNLAANTGELFF. The DNA of the CDR3 is TGTGCCAGCAGCTTAAATCTAGCGGCGAACACCGGGGAGCTGTTTTTT.

The genes are TRBV18 and TRBJ2-7, with D possibly TRBD1 on 5 matching bases. The CDR3 length is 15 residues. In germline, CDR1 is KGHSH, CDR2 LQKENI. V shed 6 bases and J shed 0 bases, with 15 bases lying between them. The CDR3 DNA follows: TGTGCCAGCTCCCGCCGTCAGGGTAACTCCTACGAGCAGTACTTC. It yields the protein CASSRRQGNSYEQYF.

The chain employs TRBV7-2 and TRBJ1-2; possibly TRBD1 for D (6 bases). The V gene lost 1 base and the J gene lost 2 bases, with 8 bases spanning the gap. CDR1 is SGHTA, CDR2 FQGNSA, per germline. The CDR3 covers 14 residues. CDR3 nucleotide sequence: TGTGCCAGCAGCTTAGGACAGGCCAACTATGGCTACACCTTC. Translation gives CASSLGQANYGYTF.

The chain has TRBV7-9 and TRBJ1-1; D gene uncertain. Trimming took off 5 bases at V and 0 bases at J, with 22 bases between the two ends. The germline gives CDR1 SEHNR, CDR2 FQNEAQ (reference sequence). CDR3 size: 18 residues. The CDR3 sequence: CASSGGLDRNFMNTEAFF. For the CDR3, the DNA is TGTGCCAGCAGCGGCGGGTTGGACCGAAACTTTATGAACACTGAAGCTTTCTTT.

The genes are TRBV6-5 and TRBJ2-7; 8 nucleotides agree with TRBD2. The germline V gene encodes CDR1 MNHEY and CDR2 SVGAGI. The junction had 9 bases not matched to a gene; V was cut back by 6 bases and J by 2 bases. This CDR3 is built from 15 residues. The CDR3: CASSPIGGATYEQYF. CDR3 in DNA: TGTGCCAGCAGCCCGATCGGGGGGGCTACCTACGAGCAGTACTTC.

The chain couples TRBV5-1 to TRBJ2-3, with 10 bases matching TRBD2. The CDR3 extends over 14 amino acids. The germline V gene encodes CDR1 SGHRS and CDR2 YFSETQ. Losses at the gene ends were 7 bases for V and 6 bases for J; bases not matched to a gene: 8. The CDR3 region is CASALSGGADTQYF. The CDR3, as DNA: TGCGCCAGCGCTTTAAGCGGGGGGGCGGATACGCAGTATTTT.

The V and J genes are TRBV11-3 and TRBJ2-7; D might be TRBD2 (6 bases). Per the germline V gene, CDR1 is SGHNT and CDR2 is YENEEA. V was pared by 4 bases and J by 6 bases, with 16 bases between. The CDR3 has 14 residues. The CDR3 DNA sequence: TGTGCCAGCAGCTCTGCGGAGGGTAAGGGCGAGCAGTACTTC. Amino acid sequence: CASSSAEGKGEQYF.

CDR3 DNA sequence: TGTGCCAGCAGCTATCTCTACGAGCAGTACTTC. Translated: CASSYLYEQYF. The rearrangement links TRBV14 to TRBJ2-7; D gene uncertain. Looked up from germline, CDR1 is SGHDN and CDR2 is FVKESK. This CDR3 has 11 amino acids. Trimming removed 5 bases at V and 3 bases at J, with 5 bases between.

The gene calls are TRBV10-3 and TRBJ1-3; 9 bases are a match to TRBD1. Germline-derived CDR1 and CDR2 are ENHRY and SYGVKD. The length of the CDR3 is 14 residues. The junction had 6 bases not matched to a gene; V was cut back by 9 bases and J by 3 bases. CDR3 bases: TGTGCCATTGCCGGGACAGGGAATGGAAACACCATATATTTT. Its translation: CAIAGTGNGNTIYF.

This sequence joins TRBV5-1 and TRBJ2-7; D remains unclear. Germline CDR1 reads SGHRS; CDR2 reads YFSETQ. CDR3 length: 14 amino acids. Trimming cost V 0 bases and J 2 bases, with 9 bases left between them. The CDR3 loop is CASSLDQVAYEQYF. DNA for the CDR3: TGCGCCAGCAGCTTGGATCAGGTGGCCTACGAGCAGTACTTC.

Concerning this clone: One end of the junction varies from germline; a read error may be responsible. The genes are TRBV2 and TRBJ2-7, with a weak D call TRBD2 (8 bases). The CDR3 is 18 residues long. From germline, CDR1 is SNHLY and CDR2 FYNNEI. The DNA for the CDR3 is TGTACCAGCAGGGATCCTTTCAGGGGGACTAGTTATTCCCACGAGCAGTACTTC. It specifies CTSRDPFRGTSYSHEQYF.